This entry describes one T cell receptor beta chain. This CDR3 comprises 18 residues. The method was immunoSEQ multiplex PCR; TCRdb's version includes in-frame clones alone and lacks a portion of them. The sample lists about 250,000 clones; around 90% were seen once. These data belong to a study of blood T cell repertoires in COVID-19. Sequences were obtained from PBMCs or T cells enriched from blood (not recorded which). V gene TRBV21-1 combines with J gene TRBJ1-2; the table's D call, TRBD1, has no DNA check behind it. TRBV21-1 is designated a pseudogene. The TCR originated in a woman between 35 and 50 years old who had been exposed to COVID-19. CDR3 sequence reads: CASSKAQGAKRLGYGYTF. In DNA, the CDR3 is TGTGCCAGCAGCAAAGCCCAGGGGGCGAAAAGGTTGGGCTATGGCTACACCTTC.